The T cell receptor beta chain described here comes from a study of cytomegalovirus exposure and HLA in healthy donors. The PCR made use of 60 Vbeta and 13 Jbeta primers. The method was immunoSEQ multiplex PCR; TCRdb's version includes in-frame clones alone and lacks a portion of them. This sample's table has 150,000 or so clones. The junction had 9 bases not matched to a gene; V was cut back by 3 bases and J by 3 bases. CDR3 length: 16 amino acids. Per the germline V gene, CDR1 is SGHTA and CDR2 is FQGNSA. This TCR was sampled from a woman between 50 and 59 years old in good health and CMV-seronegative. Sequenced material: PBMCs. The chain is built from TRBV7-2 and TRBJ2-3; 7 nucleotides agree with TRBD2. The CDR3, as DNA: TGTGCCAGCAGCTTCCCTCGCGCGGGGGTGACAGATACGCAGTATTTT. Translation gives CASSFPRAGVTDTQYF.